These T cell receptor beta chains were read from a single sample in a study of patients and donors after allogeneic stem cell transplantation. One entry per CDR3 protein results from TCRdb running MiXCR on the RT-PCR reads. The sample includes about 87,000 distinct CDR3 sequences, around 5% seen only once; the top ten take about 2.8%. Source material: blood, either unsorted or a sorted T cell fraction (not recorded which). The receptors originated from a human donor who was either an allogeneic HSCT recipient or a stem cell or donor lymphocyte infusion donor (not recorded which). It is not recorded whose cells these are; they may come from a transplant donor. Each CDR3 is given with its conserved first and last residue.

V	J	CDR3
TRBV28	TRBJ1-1	CASSLPGTLNTEAFF
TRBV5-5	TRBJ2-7	CASSLGGHLSSYEQYF
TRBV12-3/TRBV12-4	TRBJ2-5	CASSFSGRGKTQYF
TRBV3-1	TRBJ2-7	CASSQVSSGAFYYEQYF
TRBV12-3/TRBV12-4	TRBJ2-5	CASSLDRFQETQYF
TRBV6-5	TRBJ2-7	CASSYRQPNTYEQYF
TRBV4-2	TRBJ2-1	CASSQDAGYNEQFF
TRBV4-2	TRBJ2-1	CASKPGGAANNEQFF
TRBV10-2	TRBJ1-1	CASSRESVFF
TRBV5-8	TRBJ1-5	CASSLIGTYNQPQHF
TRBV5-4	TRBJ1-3	CASSYRDRGNTIYF
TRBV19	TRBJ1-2	CASSDPDRGYGYTF
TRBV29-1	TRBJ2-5	CSGGASGETQYF
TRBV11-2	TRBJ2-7	CASSHIIGRRDRSYEQYF
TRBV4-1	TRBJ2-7	CASSQGGGTSREQYF
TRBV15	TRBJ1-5	CATSRDKGYNQPQHF
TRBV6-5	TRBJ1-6	CASSYLMAANSPLHF